Following are 22 T cell receptor beta chains from one sample sequenced in a study of shared clonotypes between healthy human individuals. Some clones are missing from TCRdb's copy, which holds only in-frame ones; the method was immunoSEQ multiplex PCR. The sample includes under 1,100,000 clones, roughly 70% of them seen just once. The sequencing sample was made of memory CD4+ T cells sorted from blood. The subset is: CD45RA-negative fraction. The receptors here all came from a man between 18 and 35 years old in good health.

The rearrangement links TRBV7-6 to TRBJ1-1; the D gene is possibly TRBD1 (5 bases). Between the trimmed V and J ends, which lost 5 bases and 4 bases, there was a span of 11 bases. The CDR3 is 13 amino acids. CDR1 is SGHVS and CDR2 is FNYEAQ in the germline V gene. The CDR3 here is CASSPGGGTEAFF. DNA of the CDR3: TGTGCCAGCAGCCCGGGGGGGGGCACTGAAGCTTTCTTT.

V is TRBV19 and J is TRBJ2-7; D is unclear. The V gene's germline CDR1 is LNHDA and CDR2 SQIVND (reference sequence). Between the trimmed V and J ends, which lost 5 bases and 2 bases, there was a span of 22 bases. The CDR3 sequence is 17 residues long. DNA for the CDR3: TGTGCCAGTAGTCCAGCTCTTCTCGGGTACGCAACCTACGAGCAGTACTTC. Residues: CASSPALLGYATYEQYF.

The V call is TRBV5-1, the J call TRBJ2-5; tentative D call: TRBD1 (5 bases). The CDR3 spans 15 residues. V gave up 1 base and J gave up 4 bases, with 14 bases separating them. The germline CDR1 and CDR2 sequences are SGHRS and YFSETQ. In nucleotides, the CDR3 is TGCGCCAGCAGCTTGAGACCGCAGGGTGGAGAGACCCAGTACTTC. It translates to CASSLRPQGGETQYF.

This clone has more than one count but fewer than ten. The V call is TRBV28, the J call TRBJ1-6; 7 bases fit TRBD1. Germline V gene sequence: CDR1 MDHEN, CDR2 SYDVKM. Trimming at V came to 6 bases and at J to 7 bases, leaving 9 bases not matched to a gene. The CDR3 extends over 15 amino acids. The CDR3 region has the DNA TGTGCCAGCAGCTCCGGACAGGCCAACAATTCACCCCTCCACTTT. Translating gives CASSSGQANNSPLHF.

J is TRBJ2-7 and V is TRBV7-9; no clear D. Trimming removed 2 bases at V and 6 bases at J, with 8 bases between. Germline V gene data show CDR1 as SEHNR and CDR2 as FQNEAQ (reference sequence). The CDR3 has 12 amino acids. CDR3 region: CASSLSNGEQYF. The CDR3 coding sequence is TGTGCCAGCAGCTTAAGCAATGGCGAGCAGTACTTC. Filled out from reference TRBV7-9 and TRBJ2-7, the complete variable domain reads DTGVSQNPRHKITKRGQNVTFRCDPISEHNRLYWYRQTLGQGPEFLTYFQNEAQLEKSRLLSDRFSAERPKGSFSTLEIQRTEQGDSAMYLCASSLSNGEQYFGPGTRLTVT.

The chain employs TRBV18 and TRBJ2-7; 7 nucleotides align to TRBD1. This CDR3 is 15 amino acids long. CDR1 and CDR2 (germline): KGHSH, LQKENI. V gave up 6 bases and J gave up 0 bases; unmatched junction bases: 8. The CDR3 loop is CASSYNRDSSYEQYF. CDR3 in DNA: TGTGCCAGCTCTTACAACCGGGACAGCTCCTACGAGCAGTACTTC.

This clone was counted between two and nine times. The sample carries other DNA sequences with the same CDR3. V is TRBV5-1 and J is TRBJ2-1, with D uncertain. This CDR3 contains 14 residues. The germline gives CDR1 SGHRS, CDR2 YFSETQ. V was clipped by 0 bases and J by 7 bases, with 11 bases between them. Here the CDR3 reads CASSLDPGYNEQFF. The CDR3 bases are TGCGCCAGCAGCTTGGATCCGGGTTATAATGAGCAGTTCTTC.

The chain combines TRBV6-6 with TRBJ1-2; no firm D call. Germline V gene sequence: CDR1 MNHNY, CDR2 SVGAGI (reference sequence). V lost 6 bases, J lost 5 bases, and 16 bases lay in between. The CDR3 runs to 14 residues. The CDR3 DNA follows: TGTGCCAGCAGCCAACGGGCCTTAAATTATGGCTACACCTTC. This encodes CASSQRALNYGYTF.

This chain connects TRBV28 to TRBJ2-2; D is possibly TRBD1 (6 bases). With 8 bases removed from V and 2 bases from J, the gap between germline ends came to 9 bases. The CDR3 runs to 13 residues. Germline CDR1 is MDHEN and CDR2 is SYDVKM. The CDR3 coding sequence is TGTGCCAGCCAGGGGAGTAACACCGGGGAGCTGTTTTTT. Protein sequence: CASQGSNTGELFF.

In regard to this clone: This may be a read error, as it is one base from a much larger clone. This specimen includes other DNA sequences encoding the same CDR3. The chain has TRBV29-1 and TRBJ2-5; D is uncertain. In germline, CDR1 is SQVTM, CDR2 ANQGSEA. The CDR3 totals 10 residues. V lost 0 bases, J lost 6 bases, and 2 bases lay in between. In DNA, the CDR3 is TGCAGCGTTGAAGACCAGACCCAGTACTTC. Translating it yields CSVEDQTQYF.

The chain couples TRBV7-3 to TRBJ2-2; D assignment may be TRBD1 or TRBD2 (5 bases each). Trimming removed 5 bases at V and 0 bases at J, with 10 bases between. The CDR3 has 15 amino acids. Germline CDR1 and CDR2: SGHTA and FQGTGA. CDR3 in DNA: TGTGCCAGCAGCCCCCGGGGACCGAACACCGGGGAGCTGTTTTTT. Its translation is CASSPRGPNTGELFF.

The J gene is TRBJ1-2, the V gene TRBV28; TRBD1 aligns across 7 bases. Germline V gives CDR1 MDHEN, CDR2 SYDVKM. The CDR3 is 12 residues long. Trimming cost V 7 bases and J 6 bases; bases outside gene matches: 5. The CDR3 sequence: CASKYRGNGYTF. The CDR3 bases are TGTGCCAGCAAATACAGGGGTAATGGCTACACCTTC.

The V and J genes are TRBV12-5 and TRBJ2-7, with a tentative D call TRBD1 (5 bases). This CDR3 region has 12 residues. V shed 7 bases and J shed 4 bases, with 11 bases lying between them. Per germline, CDR1 LGHNT and CDR2 FRNRAP. CDR3 in amino acids: CASAQGDYEQYF. Here the CDR3 DNA reads TGTGCTAGTGCCCAAGGGGATTACGAGCAGTACTTC.

This clone was found a few times. The V gene is TRBV4-2, the J gene TRBJ2-2; D is possibly TRBD2 (6 bases). Trimming removed 4 bases at V and 7 bases at J, with 22 bases between. This CDR3 has 17 residues. Germline assignment: CDR1 LGHNA and CDR2 YNFKEQ. CDR3 sequence reads: CASSPILRRDGVGELFF. DNA of the CDR3: TGTGCCAGCAGCCCAATCTTAAGGAGGGATGGTGTCGGGGAGCTGTTTTTT.

The CDR3 coding sequence is TGTGCCAGCAGCTTAGGCGGGAGGGCCACAGATACGCAGTATTTT. Its translation: CASSLGGRATDTQYF. The J gene is TRBJ2-3, the V gene TRBV11-2, with 9 bases that match TRBD2. The V gene end was trimmed by 1 base and the J gene end by 2 bases; junction bases not matched to a gene: 1. Germline V gene lookup returns CDR1 SGHAT and CDR2 FQNNGV. CDR3 length equals 15 residues.

This clone has just a few counts. The V call is TRBV18, the J call TRBJ1-1, with D tentatively TRBD1 (5 bases). Looked up from germline, CDR1 is KGHSH and CDR2 is LQKENI. This CDR3 is 12 amino acids long. V dropped 5 bases and J dropped 11 bases, with 15 bases sitting between them. The CDR3 DNA reads TGTGCCAGCTCATCGCAGGGAGTGGAGGCTTTCTTT. It yields the protein CASSSQGVEAFF.

The CDR3 protein is CAWPGTYEQYF. The DNA for the CDR3 is TGTGCCTGGCCGGGCACCTACGAGCAGTACTTC. The V gene is TRBV6-5, the J gene TRBJ2-7; D not certain. The CDR3 spans 11 residues. Trimming shortened V by 11 bases and J by 2 bases, and 10 bases separated the two germline ends. Per the germline V gene, CDR1 is MNHEY and CDR2 is SVGAGI.

Points on this clone: At the DNA level, this CDR3 is encoded by other sequences in the same sample as well. The gene calls are TRBV19 and TRBJ1-5, with 11 bases fitting TRBD1. J gave up 4 bases and V 8 bases, and 4 bases lay outside the gene matches. The V gene's germline CDR1 is LNHDA and CDR2 SQIVND (reference sequence). CDR3 length: 14 residues. CDR3 coding DNA: TGTGCCAGTTCTGGGACAGGGGGAAATCAGCCCCAGCATTTT. Its translation is CASSGTGGNQPQHF.

The V and J genes are TRBV5-1 and TRBJ2-1; perhaps TRBD2 as D (6 bases). The CDR3 is 17 residues long. The V and J ends lost 0 bases and 0 bases respectively, with 13 bases between them. Germline V gives CDR1 SGHRS, CDR2 YFSETQ. The DNA for the CDR3 is TGCGCCAGCAGCTTGGCCCCCGGACTAAGCTCCTACAATGAGCAGTTCTTC. Protein sequence: CASSLAPGLSSYNEQFF.

The CDR3 region is CASSQEKGTDTQYF. The DNA of the CDR3 is TGCGCCAGCAGCCAAGAAAAGGGCACAGATACGCAGTATTTT. The rearrangement uses TRBV4-3 and TRBJ2-3; D remains ambiguous. CDR1 and CDR2 (germline): LGHNA, YSLEER. Trimming took 0 bases from V and 1 from J, leaving 5 bases between them. This CDR3 region has 14 residues.

The chain has TRBV7-2 and TRBJ2-7; either TRBD1 or TRBD2 may fit D (5 bases each). V was clipped by 7 bases and J by 6 bases, with 22 bases between them. Germline V gives CDR1 SGHTA, CDR2 FQGNSA. This CDR3 comprises 15 residues. The CDR3 spells CASTTFEMGVGEQYF. The CDR3 DNA reads as TGTGCCAGCACCACTTTCGAGATGGGGGTCGGCGAGCAGTACTTC.

This clone was seen only once. The J gene is TRBJ1-2, the V gene TRBV27; perhaps TRBD1 as D (5 bases). The V and J ends lost 3 bases and 6 bases respectively, with 20 bases between them. This CDR3 has 16 residues. In germline, CDR1 is MNHEY, CDR2 SMNVEV (reference sequence). CDR3 coding DNA: TGTGCCAGCAGTTTTCGCCACAGGCCCCTCAGTGATGGCTACACCTTC. This translates into CASSFRHRPLSDGYTF.